This entry lists 12 T cell receptor beta chains sequenced from one sample in a study of blood T cell repertoires in COVID-19. Libraries were prepared by immunoSEQ multiplex PCR; TCRdb keeps only in-frame clonotypes and omits some of them. The table lists some 250,000 clones, more than 70% of them singletons. Sequences were obtained from peripheral blood. The source is a woman younger than 35 with acute or convalescent COVID-19.

This clone has only a few counts. The chain is built from TRBV6-1 and TRBJ1-2, with TRBD1 matching 7 bases. CDR1 and CDR2 from the germline V gene are MNHNS and SASEGT. The CDR3 extends over 15 amino acids. The junction had 4 bases not matched to a gene; V was cut back by 3 bases and J by 0 bases. CDR3 amino acids: CASSEGQHSNYGYTF. The CDR3 DNA follows: TGTGCCAGCAGTGAGGGACAGCACTCTAACTATGGCTACACCTTC.

The chain combines TRBV5-1 with TRBJ2-2; 15 bases map to TRBD2. Per the germline V gene, CDR1 is SGHRS and CDR2 is YFSETQ. Germline trimming cut 4 bases from V and 7 bases from J; bases unmatched to any gene: 8. The CDR3 loop spans 17 amino acids. The CDR3 protein is CASSPSGLAGGGGELFF. CDR3 sequence (DNA): TGCGCCAGCAGCCCCTCGGGACTAGCGGGAGGAGGCGGGGAGCTGTTTTTT.

V gene TRBV29-1 combines with J gene TRBJ1-3; 8 positions match TRBD1. The ends lost 6 bases at V and 2 bases at J; junction bases unmatched: 6. The germline CDR1 and CDR2 sequences are SQVTM and ANQGSEA. The CDR3 runs to 14 residues. CDR3 sequence: CSVQDRAAGNTIYF. CDR3 DNA: TGCAGCGTCCAGGACAGGGCGGCTGGAAACACCATATATTTT.

The chain carries TRBV7-9 and TRBJ2-1; 11 bases fit TRBD2. The ends lost 8 bases at V and 7 bases at J; junction bases unmatched: 7. CDR3 length: 14 amino acids. Germline CDR1 and CDR2: SEHNR and FQNEAQ (reference sequence). CDR3 region: CASETGTSGNEQFF. The CDR3 DNA sequence: TGTGCCAGCGAGACCGGGACTAGCGGAAATGAGCAGTTCTTC.

In this sample, this clone turned up once. V gene TRBV11-2 combines with J gene TRBJ2-1; TRBD2 is a possible D gene (5 bases). CDR3 size: 16 residues. V lost 4 bases and J lost 8, with 21 bases in between. Germline CDR1 and CDR2: SGHAT and FQNNGV. In DNA, the CDR3 is TGTGCCAGCAGCTACGCTTGGGAGATAGAGTTGGATGAGCAGTTCTTC. Translation gives CASSYAWEIELDEQFF. Complete variable domain (other parts from reference TRBV11-2 and TRBJ2-1): EAGVAQSPRYKIIEKRQSVAFWCNPISGHATLYWYQQILGQGPKLLIQFQNNGVVDDSQLPKDRFSAERLKGVDSTLKIQPAKLEDSAVYLCASSYAWEIELDEQFFGPGTRLTVL.

The V call is TRBV19, the J call TRBJ2-1, with 11 bases lining up with TRBD2. Germline V gives CDR1 LNHDA, CDR2 SQIVND (reference sequence). V lost 5 bases to trimming and J lost 13 bases; unmatched junction nucleotides: 13. The CDR3 extends over 15 amino acids. The CDR3 here is CASSELSGTSGEQFF. The CDR3 coding sequence is TGTGCCAGTAGTGAATTATCCGGGACTAGCGGAGAACAGTTCTTC.

The rearrangement uses TRBV7-9 and TRBJ1-4, with 9 bases matching TRBD1. CDR1 is SEHNR, CDR2 FQNEAQ, per germline (reference sequence). J lost 7 bases, V lost 0 bases, and 6 bases had no gene match. There are 16 residues in the CDR3. DNA for the CDR3: TGTGCCAGCAGCTTAGCGCTGGGACAGGGTTCTGAAAAACTGTTTTTT. Its protein is CASSLALGQGSEKLFF.

The V gene is TRBV5-4, the J gene TRBJ2-3; 7 bases agree with TRBD2. Germline CDR1 reads SGHNT; CDR2 reads YYREEE (reference sequence). The CDR3 sequence is 14 residues long. V shed 0 bases and J 6 bases; nucleotides not matched to a gene: 4. Here the CDR3 reads CASSLDGGSDTQYF. CDR3 DNA sequence: TGTGCCAGCAGCTTGGATGGCGGGAGCGATACGCAGTATTTT. Filled out from reference TRBV5-4 and TRBJ2-3, the complete variable domain reads ETGVTQSPTHLIKTRGQQVTLRCSSQSGHNTVSWYQQALGQGPQFIFQYYREEENGRGNFPPRFSGLQFPNYSSELNVNALELDDSALYLCASSLDGGSDTQYFGPGTRLTVL.

As DNA, the CDR3 is TGTGCCAGCAGTTTAGGGGGGAGGGCCAGATTGGAGACCCAGTACTTC. Translating it yields CASSLGGRARLETQYF. This chain links TRBV28 with TRBJ2-5, with TRBD2 identical over 7 bases. Germline loops: CDR1 MDHEN, CDR2 SYDVKM. The CDR3 totals 16 residues. Trimming cost V 2 bases and J 5 bases; bases outside gene matches: 11.

The sample holds a few counts of this clone. The gene calls are TRBV28 and TRBJ2-7; 8 bases map to TRBD1. Losses at the gene ends were 6 bases for V and 0 bases for J; bases not matched to a gene: 4. Germline-derived CDR1 and CDR2 are MDHEN and SYDVKM. This CDR3 comprises 14 residues. CDR3 coding DNA: TGTGCCAGCAGGGGGACAGGTCCCTCCTACGAGCAGTACTTC. It encodes CASRGTGPSYEQYF.

The chain employs TRBV3-1 (or the pseudogene TRBV3-2) and TRBJ2-7; D is uncertain. CDR1 and CDR2 (germline): LGHDT, YNNKEL (reference sequence). Between the trimmed V and J ends, which lost 3 bases and 0 bases, there was a span of 3 bases. The CDR3 consists of 12 residues. The CDR3 coding sequence is TGTGCCAGCAGCCACTACTCCTACGAGCAGTACTTC. It translates to CASSHYSYEQYF.

This rearrangement joins TRBV27 to TRBJ1-3; the match to TRBD1 covers 8 bases. The CDR3 length is 15 residues. Germline CDR1 and CDR2: MNHEY and SMNVEV (reference sequence). V dropped 5 bases and J dropped 3; count of bases not matched to a gene: 6. In DNA, the CDR3 is TGTGCCAGCAGTCCTCAGGGGGCGCTTGGAAACACCATATATTTT. This codes for CASSPQGALGNTIYF.